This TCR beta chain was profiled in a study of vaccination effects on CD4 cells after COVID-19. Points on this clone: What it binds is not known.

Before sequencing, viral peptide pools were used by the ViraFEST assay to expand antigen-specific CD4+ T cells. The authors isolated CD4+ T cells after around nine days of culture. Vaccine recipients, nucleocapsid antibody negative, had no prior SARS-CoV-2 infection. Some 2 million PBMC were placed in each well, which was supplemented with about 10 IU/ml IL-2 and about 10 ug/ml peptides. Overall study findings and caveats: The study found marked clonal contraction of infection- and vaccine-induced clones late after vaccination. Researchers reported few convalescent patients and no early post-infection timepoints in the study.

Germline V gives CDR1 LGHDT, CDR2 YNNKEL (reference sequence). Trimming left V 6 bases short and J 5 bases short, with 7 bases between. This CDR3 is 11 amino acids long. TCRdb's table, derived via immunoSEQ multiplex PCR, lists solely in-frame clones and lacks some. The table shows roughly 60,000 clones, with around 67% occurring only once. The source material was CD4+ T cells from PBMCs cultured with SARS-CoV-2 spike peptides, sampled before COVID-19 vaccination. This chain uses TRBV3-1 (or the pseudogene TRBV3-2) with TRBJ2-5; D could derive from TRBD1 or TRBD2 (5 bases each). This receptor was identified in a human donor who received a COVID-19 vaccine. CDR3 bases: TGTGCCAGCAGGGGGGTCGAGACCCAGTACTTC. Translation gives CASRGVETQYF.